The subject of this entry is one T cell receptor (beta chain). Antigen specificity is unknown. The germline CDR1 and CDR2 sequences are GTSNPN and SVGIG (reference sequence). This CDR3 has 16 amino acids. V was cut by 3 bases and J by 2 bases, with 16 bases left in between. These data come from a study of T cell responses to AZD1222 COVID-19 vaccine. Study-level findings and limits: Baseline testing showed seropositivity in only a handful of AZD1222 recipients.

Sequencing used immunoSEQ multiplex PCR; TCRdb keeps in-frame clones, though not all of them. The data hold around 150,000 clones, with 75% to 85% observed a single time. The sequence derives from an adult who received the MenACWY meningococcal vaccine as a control. The material sequenced was peripheral blood, taken 28 days after the second dose of the MenACWY control vaccine. The V and J genes are TRBV30 and TRBJ2-2; unclear D gene. The CDR3 DNA sequence: TGTGCCTGGAGCAGGACGGATGACCCCAACACCGGGGAGCTGTTTTTT. Translation gives CAWSRTDDPNTGELFF.